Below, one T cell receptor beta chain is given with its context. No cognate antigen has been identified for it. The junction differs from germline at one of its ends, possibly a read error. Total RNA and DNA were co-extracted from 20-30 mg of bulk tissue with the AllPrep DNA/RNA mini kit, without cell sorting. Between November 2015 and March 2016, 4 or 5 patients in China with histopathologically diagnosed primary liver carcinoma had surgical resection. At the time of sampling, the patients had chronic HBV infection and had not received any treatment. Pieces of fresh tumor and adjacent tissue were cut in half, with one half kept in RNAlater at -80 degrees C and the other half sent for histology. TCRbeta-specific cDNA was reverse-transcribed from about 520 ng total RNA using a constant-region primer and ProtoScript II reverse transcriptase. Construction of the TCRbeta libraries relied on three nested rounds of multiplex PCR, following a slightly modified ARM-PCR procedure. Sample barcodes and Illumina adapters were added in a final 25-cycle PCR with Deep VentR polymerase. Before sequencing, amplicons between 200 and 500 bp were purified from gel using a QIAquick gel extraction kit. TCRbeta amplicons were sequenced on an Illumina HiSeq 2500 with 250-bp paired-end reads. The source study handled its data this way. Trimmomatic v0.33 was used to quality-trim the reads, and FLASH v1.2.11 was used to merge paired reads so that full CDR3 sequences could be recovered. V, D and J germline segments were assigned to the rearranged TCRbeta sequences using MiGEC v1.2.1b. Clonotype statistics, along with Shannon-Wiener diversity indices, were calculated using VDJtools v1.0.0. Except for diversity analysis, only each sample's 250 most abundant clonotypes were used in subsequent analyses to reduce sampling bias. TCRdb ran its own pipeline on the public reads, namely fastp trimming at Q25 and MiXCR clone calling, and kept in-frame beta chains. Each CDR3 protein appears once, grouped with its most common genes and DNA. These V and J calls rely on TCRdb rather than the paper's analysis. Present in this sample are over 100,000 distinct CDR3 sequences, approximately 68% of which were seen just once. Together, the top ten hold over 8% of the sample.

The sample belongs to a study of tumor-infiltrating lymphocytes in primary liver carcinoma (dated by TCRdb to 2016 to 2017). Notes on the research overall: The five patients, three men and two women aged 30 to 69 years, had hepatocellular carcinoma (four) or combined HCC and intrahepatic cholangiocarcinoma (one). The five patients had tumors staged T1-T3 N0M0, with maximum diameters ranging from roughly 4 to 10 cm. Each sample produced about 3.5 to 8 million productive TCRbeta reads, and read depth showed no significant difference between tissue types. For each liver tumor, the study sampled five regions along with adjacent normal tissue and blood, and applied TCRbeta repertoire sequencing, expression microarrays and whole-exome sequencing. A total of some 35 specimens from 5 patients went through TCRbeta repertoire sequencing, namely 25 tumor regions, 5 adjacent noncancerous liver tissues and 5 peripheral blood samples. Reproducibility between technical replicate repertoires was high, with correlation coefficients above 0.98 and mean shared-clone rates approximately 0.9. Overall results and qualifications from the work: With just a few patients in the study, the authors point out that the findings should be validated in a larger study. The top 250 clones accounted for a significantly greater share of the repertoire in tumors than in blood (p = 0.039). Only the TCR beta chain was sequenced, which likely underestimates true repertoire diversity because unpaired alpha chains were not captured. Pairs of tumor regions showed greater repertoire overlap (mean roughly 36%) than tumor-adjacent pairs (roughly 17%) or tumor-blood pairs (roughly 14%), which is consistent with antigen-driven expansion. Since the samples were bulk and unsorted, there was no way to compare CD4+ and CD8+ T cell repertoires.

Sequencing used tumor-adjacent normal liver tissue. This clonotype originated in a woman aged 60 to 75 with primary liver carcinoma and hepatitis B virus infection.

The DNA sequence follows: TGTGCCAGCAGTATTGCTCCCCAGGGGGTTGAGGCCAACGTCCTGACCTTC. It codes for CASSIAPQGVEANVLTF. Here the chain combines TRBV12-3 or TRBV12-4 and TRBJ2-6; 7 junctional bases match TRBD1. Its CDR3 holds 17 amino acids, cysteine through phenylalanine. The entry retains the CDR3 DNA only, 51 bases that are in frame from base 1.